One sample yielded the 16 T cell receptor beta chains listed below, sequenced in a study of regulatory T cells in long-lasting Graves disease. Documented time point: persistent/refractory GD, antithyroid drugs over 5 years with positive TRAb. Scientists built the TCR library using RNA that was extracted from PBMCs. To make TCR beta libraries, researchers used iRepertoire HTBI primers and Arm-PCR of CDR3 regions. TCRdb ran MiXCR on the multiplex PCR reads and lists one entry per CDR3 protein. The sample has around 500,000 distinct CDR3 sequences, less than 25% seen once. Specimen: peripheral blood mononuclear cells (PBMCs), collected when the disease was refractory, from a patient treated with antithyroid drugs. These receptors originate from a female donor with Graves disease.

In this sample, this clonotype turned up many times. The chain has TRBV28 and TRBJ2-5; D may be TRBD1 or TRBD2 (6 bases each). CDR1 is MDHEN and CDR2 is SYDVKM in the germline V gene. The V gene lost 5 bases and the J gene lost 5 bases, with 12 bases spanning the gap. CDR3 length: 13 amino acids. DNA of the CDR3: TGTGCCAGCAGTGGGGGGCTAGGGGAGACCCAGTACTTC. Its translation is CASSGGLGETQYF.

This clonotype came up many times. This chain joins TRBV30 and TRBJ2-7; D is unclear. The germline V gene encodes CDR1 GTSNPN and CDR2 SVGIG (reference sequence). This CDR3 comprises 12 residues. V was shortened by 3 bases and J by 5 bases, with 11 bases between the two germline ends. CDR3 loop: CAWSSGINEQYF. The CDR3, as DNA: TGTGCCTGGAGCTCTGGGATCAACGAGCAGTACTTC. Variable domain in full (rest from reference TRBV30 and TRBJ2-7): SQTIHQWPATLVQPVGSPLSLECTVEGTSNPNLYWYRQAAGRGLQLLFYSVGIGQISSEVPQNLSASRPQDRQFILSSKKLLLSDSGFYLCAWSSGINEQYFGPGTRLTVT.

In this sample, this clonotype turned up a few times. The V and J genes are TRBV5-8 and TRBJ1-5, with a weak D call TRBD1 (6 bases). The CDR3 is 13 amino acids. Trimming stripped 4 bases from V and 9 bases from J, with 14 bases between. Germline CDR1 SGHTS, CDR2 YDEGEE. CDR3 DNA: TGTGCCAGCAGCCCGGACAGAGGTTCGCCCCAGCATTTT. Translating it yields CASSPDRGSPQHF.

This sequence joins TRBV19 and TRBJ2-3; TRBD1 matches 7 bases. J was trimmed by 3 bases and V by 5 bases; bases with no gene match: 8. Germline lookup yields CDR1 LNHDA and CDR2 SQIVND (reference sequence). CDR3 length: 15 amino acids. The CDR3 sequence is CASSPPTGSTDTQYF. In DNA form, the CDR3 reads TGTGCCAGTAGTCCCCCGACAGGGAGTACAGATACGCAGTATTTT.

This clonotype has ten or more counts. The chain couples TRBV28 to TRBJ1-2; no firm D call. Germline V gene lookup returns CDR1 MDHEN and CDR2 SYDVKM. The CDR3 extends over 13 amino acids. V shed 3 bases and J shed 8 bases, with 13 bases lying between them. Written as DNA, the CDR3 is TGTGCCAGCAGTTTCCGAGGGCCCTCCGGCTACACCTTC. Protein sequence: CASSFRGPSGYTF.

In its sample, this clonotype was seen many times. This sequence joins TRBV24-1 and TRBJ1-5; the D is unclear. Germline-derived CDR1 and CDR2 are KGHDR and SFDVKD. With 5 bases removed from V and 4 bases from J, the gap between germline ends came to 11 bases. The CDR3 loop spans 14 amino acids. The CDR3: CATSAGVPNQPQHF. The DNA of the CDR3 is TGTGCCACCAGTGCCGGGGTCCCGAATCAGCCCCAGCATTTT.

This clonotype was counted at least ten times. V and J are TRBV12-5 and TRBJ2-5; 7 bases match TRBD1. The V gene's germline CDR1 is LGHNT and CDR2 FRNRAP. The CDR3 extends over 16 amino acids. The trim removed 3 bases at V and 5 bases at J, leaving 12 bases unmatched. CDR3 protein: CASGFTPGQKGETQYF. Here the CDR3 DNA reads TGTGCTAGTGGTTTCACTCCGGGACAGAAAGGGGAGACCCAGTACTTC. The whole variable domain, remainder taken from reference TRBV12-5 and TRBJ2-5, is DARVTQTPRHKVTEMGQEVTMRCQPILGHNTVFWYRQTMMQGLELLAYFRNRAPLDDSGMPKDRFSAEMPDATLATLKIQPSEPRDSAVYFCASGFTPGQKGETQYFGPGTRLLVL.

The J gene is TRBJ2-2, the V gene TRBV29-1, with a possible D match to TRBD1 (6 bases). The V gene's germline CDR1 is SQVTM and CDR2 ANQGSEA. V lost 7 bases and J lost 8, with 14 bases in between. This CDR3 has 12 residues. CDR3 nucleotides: TGCAGCGGGGGGCAGGCCCCGGGGGAGCTGTTTTTT. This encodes CSGGQAPGELFF.

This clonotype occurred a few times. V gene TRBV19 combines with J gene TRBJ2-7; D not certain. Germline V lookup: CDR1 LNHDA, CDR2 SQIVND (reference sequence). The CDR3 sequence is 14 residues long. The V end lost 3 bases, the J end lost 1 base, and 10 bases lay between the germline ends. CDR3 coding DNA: TGTGCCAGTAGTATCTACTCAGGTTCCTACGAGCAGTACTTC. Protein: CASSIYSGSYEQYF. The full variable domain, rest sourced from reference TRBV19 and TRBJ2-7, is DGGITQSPKYLFRKEGQNVTLSCEQNLNHDAMYWYRQDPGQGLRLIYYSQIVNDFQKGDIAEGYSVSREKKESFPLTVTSAQKNPTAFYLCASSIYSGSYEQYFGPGTRLTVT.

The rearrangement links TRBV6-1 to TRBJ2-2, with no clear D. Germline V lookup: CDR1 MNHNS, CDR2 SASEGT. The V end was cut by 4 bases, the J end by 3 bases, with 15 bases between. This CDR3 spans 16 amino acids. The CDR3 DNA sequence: TGTGCCAGCAGTGTCGGTCCCGACTCCTACACCGGGGAGCTGTTTTTT. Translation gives CASSVGPDSYTGELFF.

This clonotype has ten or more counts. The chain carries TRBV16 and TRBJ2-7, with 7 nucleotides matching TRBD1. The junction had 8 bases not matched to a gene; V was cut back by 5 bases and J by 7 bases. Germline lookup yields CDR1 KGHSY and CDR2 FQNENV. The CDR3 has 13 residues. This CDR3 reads CASSDRVYWEQYF. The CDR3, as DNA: TGTGCCAGCAGCGACAGGGTATATTGGGAGCAGTACTTC.

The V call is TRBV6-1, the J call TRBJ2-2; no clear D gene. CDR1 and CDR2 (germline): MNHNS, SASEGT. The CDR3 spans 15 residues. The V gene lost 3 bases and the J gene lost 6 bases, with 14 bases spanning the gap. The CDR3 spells CASSDPPPQSGELFF. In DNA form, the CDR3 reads TGTGCCAGCAGTGACCCGCCGCCTCAGTCCGGGGAGCTGTTTTTT.

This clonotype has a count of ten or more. Here the CDR3 DNA reads TGTGCCAGCAGTTACGGGTCGCGGCTAGCGGGAGTCCAAGAGACCCAGTACTTC. Translation gives CASSYGSRLAGVQETQYF. The V and J genes are TRBV6-5 and TRBJ2-5, with 10 bases that match TRBD2. The CDR3 consists of 18 residues. Germline-derived CDR1 and CDR2 are MNHEY and SVGAGI. V lost 2 bases, J lost 1 base, and 10 bases stayed unmatched.

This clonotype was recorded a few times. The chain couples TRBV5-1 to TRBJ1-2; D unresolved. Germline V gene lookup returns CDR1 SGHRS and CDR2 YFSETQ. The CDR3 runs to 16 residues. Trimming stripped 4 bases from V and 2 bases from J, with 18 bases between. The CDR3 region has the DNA TGCGCCAGCAGCCCCGGGGATGGCGGAAGGAACTATGGCTACACCTTC. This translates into CASSPGDGGRNYGYTF.

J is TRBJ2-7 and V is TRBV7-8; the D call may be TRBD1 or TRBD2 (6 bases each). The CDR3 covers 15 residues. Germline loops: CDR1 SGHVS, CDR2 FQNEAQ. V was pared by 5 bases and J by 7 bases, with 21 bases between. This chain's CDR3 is CASSQGGKTYGEQYF. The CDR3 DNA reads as TGTGCCAGCAGCCAAGGGGGGAAAACCTACGGAGAGCAGTACTTC. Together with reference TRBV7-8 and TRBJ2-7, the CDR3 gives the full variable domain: GAGVSQSPRYKVAKRGQDVALRCDPISGHVSLFWYQQALGQGPEFLTYFQNEAQLDKSGLPSDRFFAERPEGSVSTLKIQRTQQEDSAVYLCASSQGGKTYGEQYFGPGTRLTVT.

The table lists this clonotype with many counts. CDR3 nucleotide sequence: TGTGCCAGCTCTTCAAAGGAGGGGACTGAAGCTTTCTTT. It encodes CASSSKEGTEAFF. The chain carries TRBV18 and TRBJ1-1; a possible D gene is TRBD1 (5 bases). The CDR3 is made up of 13 amino acids. Germline lookup yields CDR1 KGHSH and CDR2 LQKENI. Between the trimmed V and J ends, which lost 6 bases and 5 bases, there was a span of 13 bases.